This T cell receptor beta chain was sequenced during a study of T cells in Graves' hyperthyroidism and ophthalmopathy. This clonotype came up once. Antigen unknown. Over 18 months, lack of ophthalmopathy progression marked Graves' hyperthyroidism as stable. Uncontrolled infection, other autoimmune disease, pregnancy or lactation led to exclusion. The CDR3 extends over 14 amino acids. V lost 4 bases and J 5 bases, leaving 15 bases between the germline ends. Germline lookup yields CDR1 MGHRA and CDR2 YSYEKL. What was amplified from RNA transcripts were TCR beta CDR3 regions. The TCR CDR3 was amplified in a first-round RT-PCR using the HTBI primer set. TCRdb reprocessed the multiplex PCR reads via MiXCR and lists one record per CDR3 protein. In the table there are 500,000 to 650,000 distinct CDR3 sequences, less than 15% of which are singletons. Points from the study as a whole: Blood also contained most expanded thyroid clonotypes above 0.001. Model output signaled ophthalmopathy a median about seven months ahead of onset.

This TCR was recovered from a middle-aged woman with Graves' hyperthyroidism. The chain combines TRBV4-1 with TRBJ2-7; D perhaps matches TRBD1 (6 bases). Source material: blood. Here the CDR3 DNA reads TGCGCCAGCAGCCGGCTAGGGGGTTCCCACGAGCAGTACTTC. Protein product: CASSRLGGSHEQYF.